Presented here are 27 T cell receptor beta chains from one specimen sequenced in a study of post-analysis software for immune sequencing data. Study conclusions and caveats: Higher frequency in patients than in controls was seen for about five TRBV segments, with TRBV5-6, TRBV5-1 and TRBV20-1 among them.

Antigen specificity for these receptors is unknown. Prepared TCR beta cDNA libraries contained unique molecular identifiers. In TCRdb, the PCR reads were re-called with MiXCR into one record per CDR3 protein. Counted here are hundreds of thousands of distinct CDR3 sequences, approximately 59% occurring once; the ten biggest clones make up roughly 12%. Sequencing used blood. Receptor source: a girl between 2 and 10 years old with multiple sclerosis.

Written as DNA, the CDR3 is TGTGCCAGCAGCTTAGCGCCTCCGGACTATGGCTACACCTTC. It yields the protein CASSLAPPDYGYTF. The chain recombines TRBV7-2 with TRBJ1-2; D remains ambiguous. Trimming shortened V by 0 bases and J by 3 bases, and 8 bases separated the two germline ends. The CDR3 has 14 residues. In germline, CDR1 is SGHTA, CDR2 FQGNSA. Filled out from reference TRBV7-2 and TRBJ1-2, the complete variable domain reads GAGVSQSPSNKVTEKGKDVELRCDPISGHTALYWYRQSLGQGLEFLIYFQGNSAPDKSGLPSDRFSAERTGGSVSTLTIQRTQQEDSAVYLCASSLAPPDYGYTFGSGTRLTVV.

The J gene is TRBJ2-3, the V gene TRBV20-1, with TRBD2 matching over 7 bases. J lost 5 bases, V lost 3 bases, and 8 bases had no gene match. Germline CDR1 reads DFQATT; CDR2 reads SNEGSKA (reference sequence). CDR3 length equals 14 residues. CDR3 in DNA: TGCAGTGCTAGGACAGCGGGGAGAGGAGATACGCAGTATTTT. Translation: CSARTAGRGDTQYF.

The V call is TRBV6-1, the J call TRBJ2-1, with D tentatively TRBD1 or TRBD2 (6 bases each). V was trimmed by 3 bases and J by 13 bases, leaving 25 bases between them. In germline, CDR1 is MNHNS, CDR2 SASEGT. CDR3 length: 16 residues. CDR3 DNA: TGTGCCAGCAGTGACCGTGCCTACGGGGGCACGGAGACCCAGTTCTTC. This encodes CASSDRAYGGTETQFF.

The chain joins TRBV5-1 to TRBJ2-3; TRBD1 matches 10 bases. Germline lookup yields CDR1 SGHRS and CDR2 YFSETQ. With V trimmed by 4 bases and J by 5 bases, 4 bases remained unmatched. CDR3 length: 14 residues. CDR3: CASSGTGAGDTQYF. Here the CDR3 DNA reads TGCGCCAGCAGCGGGACAGGGGCGGGAGATACGCAGTATTTT.

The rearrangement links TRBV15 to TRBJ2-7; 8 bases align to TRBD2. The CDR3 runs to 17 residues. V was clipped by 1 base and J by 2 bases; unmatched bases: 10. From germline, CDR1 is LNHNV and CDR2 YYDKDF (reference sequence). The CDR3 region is CATSRVGLGTRPYEQYF. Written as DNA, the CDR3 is TGTGCCACCAGCAGAGTGGGATTAGGGACTAGACCCTACGAGCAGTACTTC.

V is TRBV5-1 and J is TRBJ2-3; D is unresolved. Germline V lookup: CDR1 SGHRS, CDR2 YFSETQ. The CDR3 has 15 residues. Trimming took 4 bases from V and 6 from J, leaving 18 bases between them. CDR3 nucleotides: TGCGCCAGCAGCCAAAACCCACACCGTGCTGATACGCAGTATTTT. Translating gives CASSQNPHRADTQYF.

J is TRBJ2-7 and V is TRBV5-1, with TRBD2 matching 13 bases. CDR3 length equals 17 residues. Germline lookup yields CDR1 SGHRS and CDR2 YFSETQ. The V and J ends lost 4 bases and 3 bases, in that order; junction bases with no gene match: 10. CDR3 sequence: CASSAYPGTSGIYEQYF. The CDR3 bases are TGCGCCAGCAGCGCCTACCCTGGGACTAGCGGGATCTACGAGCAGTACTTC.

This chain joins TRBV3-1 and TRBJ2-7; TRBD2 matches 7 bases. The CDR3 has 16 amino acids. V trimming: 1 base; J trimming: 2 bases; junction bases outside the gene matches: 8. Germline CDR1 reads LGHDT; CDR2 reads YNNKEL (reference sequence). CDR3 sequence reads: CASSQGPAGDPYEQYF. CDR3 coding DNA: TGTGCCAGCAGCCAAGGTCCTGCGGGGGACCCCTACGAGCAGTACTTC.

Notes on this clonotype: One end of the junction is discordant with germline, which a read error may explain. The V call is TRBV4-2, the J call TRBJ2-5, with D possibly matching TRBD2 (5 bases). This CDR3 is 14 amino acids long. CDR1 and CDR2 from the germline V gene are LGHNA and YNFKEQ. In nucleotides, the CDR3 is TGTGCCAGCAGCCAAGATTGGCTGGGAGAGGCCCAGTACTTC. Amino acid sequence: CASSQDWLGEAQYF.

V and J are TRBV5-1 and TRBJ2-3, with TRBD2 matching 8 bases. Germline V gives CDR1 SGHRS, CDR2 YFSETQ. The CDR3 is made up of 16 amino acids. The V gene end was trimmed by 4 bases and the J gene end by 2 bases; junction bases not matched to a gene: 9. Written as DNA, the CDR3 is TGCGCCAGCAGCGATTTATCGGGAGGGTACACAGATACGCAGTATTTT. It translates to CASSDLSGGYTDTQYF.

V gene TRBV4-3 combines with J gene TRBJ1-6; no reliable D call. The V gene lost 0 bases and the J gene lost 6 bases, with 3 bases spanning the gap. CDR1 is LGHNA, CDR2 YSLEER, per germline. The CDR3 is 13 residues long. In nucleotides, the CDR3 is TGCGCCAGCAGCCAAGAGGTTAATTCACCCCTCCACTTT. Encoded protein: CASSQEVNSPLHF.

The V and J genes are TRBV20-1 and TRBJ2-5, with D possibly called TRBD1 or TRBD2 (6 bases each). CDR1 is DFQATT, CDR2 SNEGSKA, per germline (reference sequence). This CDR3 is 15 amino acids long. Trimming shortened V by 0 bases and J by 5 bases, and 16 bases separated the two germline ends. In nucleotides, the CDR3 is TGCAGTGCTAGAGATGGAGCTCTAGGGGGGGAGACCCAGTACTTC. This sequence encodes CSARDGALGGETQYF.

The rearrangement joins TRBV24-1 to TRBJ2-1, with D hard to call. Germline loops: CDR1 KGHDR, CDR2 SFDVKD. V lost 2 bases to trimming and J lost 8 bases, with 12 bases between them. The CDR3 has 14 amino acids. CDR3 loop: CATSDSRSGDEQFF. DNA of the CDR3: TGTGCCACCAGTGATTCCCGGTCAGGAGATGAGCAGTTCTTC.

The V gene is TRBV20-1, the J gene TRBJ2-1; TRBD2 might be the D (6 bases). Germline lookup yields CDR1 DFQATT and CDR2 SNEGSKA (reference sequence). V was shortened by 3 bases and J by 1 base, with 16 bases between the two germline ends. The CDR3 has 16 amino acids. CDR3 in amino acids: CSASLVGSVSYNEQFF. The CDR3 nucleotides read TGCAGTGCTAGTTTAGTCGGGAGCGTATCCTACAATGAGCAGTTCTTC.

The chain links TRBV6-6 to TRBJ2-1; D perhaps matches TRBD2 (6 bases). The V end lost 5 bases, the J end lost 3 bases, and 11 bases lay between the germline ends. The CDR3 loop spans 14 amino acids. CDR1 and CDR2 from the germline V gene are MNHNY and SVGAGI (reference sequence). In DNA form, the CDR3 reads TGTGCCAGCAGTCGCCGGGGGAGCTACAATGAGCAGTTCTTC. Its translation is CASSRRGSYNEQFF.

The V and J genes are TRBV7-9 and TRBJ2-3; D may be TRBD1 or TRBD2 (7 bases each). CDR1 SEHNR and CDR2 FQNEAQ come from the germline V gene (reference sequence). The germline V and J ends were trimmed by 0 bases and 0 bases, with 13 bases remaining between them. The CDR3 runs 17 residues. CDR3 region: CASSLAGRGRSTDTQYF. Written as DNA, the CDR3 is TGTGCCAGCAGCTTAGCGGGGAGGGGGCGGAGCACAGATACGCAGTATTTT.

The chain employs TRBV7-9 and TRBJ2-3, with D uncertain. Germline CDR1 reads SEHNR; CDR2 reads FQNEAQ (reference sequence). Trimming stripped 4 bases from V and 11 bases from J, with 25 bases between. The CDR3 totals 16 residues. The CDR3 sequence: CASSSRTPLSWWEQYF. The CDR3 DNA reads TGTGCCAGCAGCTCTCGGACGCCTCTTTCGTGGTGGGAGCAGTATTTT.

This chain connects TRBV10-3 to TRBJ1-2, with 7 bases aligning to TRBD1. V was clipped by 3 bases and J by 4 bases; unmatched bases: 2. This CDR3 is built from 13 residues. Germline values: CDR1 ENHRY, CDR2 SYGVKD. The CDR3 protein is CAISEGDSYGYTF. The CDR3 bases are TGTGCCATCAGTGAAGGGGACAGCTATGGCTACACCTTC.

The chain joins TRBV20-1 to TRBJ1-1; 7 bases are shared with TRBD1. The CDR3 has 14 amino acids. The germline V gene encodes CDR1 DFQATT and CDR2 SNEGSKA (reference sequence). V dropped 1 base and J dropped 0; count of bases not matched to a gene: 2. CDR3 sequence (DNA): TGCAGTGCTAGAGGGGACAGAGTGAACACTGAAGCTTTCTTT. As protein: CSARGDRVNTEAFF.

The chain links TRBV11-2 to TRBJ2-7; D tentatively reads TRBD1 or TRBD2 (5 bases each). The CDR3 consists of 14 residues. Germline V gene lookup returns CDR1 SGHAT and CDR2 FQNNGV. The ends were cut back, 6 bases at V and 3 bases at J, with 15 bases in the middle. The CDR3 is CASRPRRDDYEQYF. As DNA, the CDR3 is TGTGCCAGCAGGCCACGCCGGGACGACTACGAGCAGTACTTC.

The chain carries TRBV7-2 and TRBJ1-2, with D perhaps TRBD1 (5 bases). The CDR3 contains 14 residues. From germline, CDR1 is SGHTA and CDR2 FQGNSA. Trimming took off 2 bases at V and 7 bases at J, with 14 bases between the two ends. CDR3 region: CASSLKPGSSGYTF. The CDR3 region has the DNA TGTGCCAGCAGCTTAAAGCCAGGGTCTAGTGGCTACACCTTC.

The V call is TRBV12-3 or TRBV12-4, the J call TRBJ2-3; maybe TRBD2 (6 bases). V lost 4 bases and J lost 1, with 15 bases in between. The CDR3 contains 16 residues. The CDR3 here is CASSSHGGSGTDTQYF. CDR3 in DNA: TGTGCCAGCAGTTCCCACGGGGGATCAGGCACAGATACGCAGTATTTT.

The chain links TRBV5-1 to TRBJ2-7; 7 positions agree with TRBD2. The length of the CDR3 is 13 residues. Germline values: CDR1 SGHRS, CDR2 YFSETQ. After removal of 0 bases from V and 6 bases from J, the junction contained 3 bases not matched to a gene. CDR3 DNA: TGCGCCAGCAGCTTGGCCGGGAGGAGCGAGCAGTACTTC. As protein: CASSLAGRSEQYF.

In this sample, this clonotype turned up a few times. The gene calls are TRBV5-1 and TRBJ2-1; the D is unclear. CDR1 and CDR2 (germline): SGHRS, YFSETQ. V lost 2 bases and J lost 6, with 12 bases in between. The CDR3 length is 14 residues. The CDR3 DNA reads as TGCGCCAGCAGCTTTGATCGGCTTCTCAATGAGCAGTTCTTC. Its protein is CASSFDRLLNEQFF.

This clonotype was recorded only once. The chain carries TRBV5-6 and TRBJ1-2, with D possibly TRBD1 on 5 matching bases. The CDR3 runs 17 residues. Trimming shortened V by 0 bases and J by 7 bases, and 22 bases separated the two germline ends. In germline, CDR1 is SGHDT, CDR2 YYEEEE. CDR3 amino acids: CASSLEGTLVLGSGYTF. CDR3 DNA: TGTGCCAGCAGCTTGGAAGGGACGCTCGTACTCGGGTCTGGCTACACCTTC.

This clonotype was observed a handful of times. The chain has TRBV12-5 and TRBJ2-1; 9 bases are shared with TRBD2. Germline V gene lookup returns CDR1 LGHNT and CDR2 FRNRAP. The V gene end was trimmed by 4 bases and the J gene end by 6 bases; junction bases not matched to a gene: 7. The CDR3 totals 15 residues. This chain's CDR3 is CASGWEAGGFNEQFF. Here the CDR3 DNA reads TGTGCTAGTGGTTGGGAAGCGGGAGGCTTCAATGAGCAGTTCTTC.

CDR3 DNA sequence: TGCGCCAGCAGTCGCGGGGCCGAGCAGTACTTC. As protein: CASSRGAEQYF. This chain links TRBV4-1 with TRBJ2-7; D perhaps matches TRBD2 (6 bases). The CDR3 sequence is 11 residues long. From germline, CDR1 is MGHRA and CDR2 YSYEKL. The ends were cut back, 6 bases at V and 6 bases at J, with 9 bases in the middle.